The 16 T cell receptor beta chains below were found in one sample sequenced in a study of T cells in Graves' hyperthyroidism and ophthalmopathy. Amplification targeted TCR beta CDR3 regions from RNA transcripts. A set of HTBI primers served as the primers for a first-round RT-PCR of the TCR CDR3. TCRdb ran MiXCR on the multiplex PCR reads and lists one entry per CDR3 protein. The data hold about 520,000 distinct CDR3 sequences, with roughly a quarter observed a single time. Source material: blood. The receptors come from a young woman with Graves' ophthalmopathy.

About this clonotype itself: A much larger clone sits a single nucleotide away, making a read error possible. Given the absence of the conserved phenylalanine or tryptophan at the CDR3 end, a read error is likely. The gene calls are TRBV29-1 and TRBJ1-1; D is unresolved. Germline-derived CDR1 and CDR2 are SQVTM and ANQGSEA. The CDR3 is 12 amino acids. Trimming took 4 bases from V and 6 from J, leaving 12 bases between them. Written as DNA, the CDR3 is TGCAGCGTTGTATCGTCGGAACCTGAAGCTTTCTGT. Translated: CSVVSSEPEAFC.

This clonotype was seen repeatedly, ten times or more. A read error may account for a junction end that differs from germline. This chain links TRBV12-3 or TRBV12-4 with TRBJ2-7, with D tentatively TRBD2 (5 bases). The CDR3 length is 13 residues. The DNA for the CDR3 is TGCGCCAGTCGAGACGGGGACTCCTACGAGCAGTACTTC. It encodes CASRDGDSYEQYF.

This clonotype was detected many times. The rearrangement links TRBV24-1 to TRBJ2-2; 7 bases agree with TRBD1. CDR3 length: 17 amino acids. V was clipped by 4 bases and J by 4 bases; unmatched bases: 11. The germline V gene encodes CDR1 KGHDR and CDR2 SFDVKD. As DNA, the CDR3 is TGTGCCACCAGTGACCTTAGAACAGGGGTGCGCACCGGGGAGCTGTTTTTT. This gives the protein CATSDLRTGVRTGELFF.

This clonotype was recorded many times. The CDR3 region has the DNA TGTGCCAGCAGGCCCGACGGGGGGAGCCAAGAGACCCAGTACTTC. It encodes CASRPDGGSQETQYF. This chain connects TRBV7-9 to TRBJ2-5; 7 bases align to TRBD2. CDR1 and CDR2 (germline): SEHNR, FQNEAQ (reference sequence). This CDR3 comprises 15 residues. Germline trimming cut 6 bases from V and 1 base from J; bases unmatched to any gene: 8.

This clonotype turned up a few times. Its ends do not fully match the called genes, so a read error is possible. The chain recombines TRBV10-2 with TRBJ1-1, with D maybe TRBD1 (5 bases). The length of the CDR3 is 16 residues. Germline lookup yields CDR1 WSHSY and CDR2 SAAADI. The CDR3 region has the DNA TGCGCCAGCAGGGAGTCGGGGGTGGTTGTGAGGACTGAAGCTTTCTTT. Translation gives CASRESGVVVRTEAFF.

This clonotype was seen many times. This chain uses TRBV15 with TRBJ1-5; D unresolved. Trimming took off 5 bases at V and 4 bases at J, with 9 bases between the two ends. The CDR3 is made up of 13 amino acids. Germline values: CDR1 LNHNV, CDR2 YYDKDF (reference sequence). The CDR3 reads CATSPDGNQPQHF. CDR3 DNA: TGTGCCACCAGCCCGGACGGTAATCAGCCCCAGCATTTT.

This chain connects TRBV10-3 to TRBJ1-1; no definite D call. The germline V gene has CDR1 ENHRY and CDR2 SYGVKD. V was cut by 6 bases and J by 7 bases, with 12 bases left in between. This CDR3 is 12 amino acids long. CDR3 in amino acids: CAIRGDDREAFF. The CDR3 DNA is TGTGCCATCAGGGGAGACGACCGTGAAGCTTTCTTT.

The CDR3 protein is CASSPSAGRPNTGELFF. The CDR3 coding sequence is TGTGCCAGCAGCCCCTCAGCGGGGCGACCGAACACCGGGGAGCTGTTTTTT. V and J are TRBV7-3 and TRBJ2-2; 7 bases align to TRBD2. Trimming at V came to 5 bases and at J to 0 bases, leaving 9 bases not matched to a gene. The V gene's germline CDR1 is SGHTA and CDR2 FQGTGA. The CDR3 covers 17 residues.

The J gene is TRBJ1-2, the V gene TRBV4-1, with D uncertain. The CDR3 runs to 13 residues. With 0 bases removed from V and 4 bases from J, the gap between germline ends came to 6 bases. Looked up from germline, CDR1 is MGHRA and CDR2 is YSYEKL. Here the CDR3 DNA reads TGCGCCAGCAGCCAAGAACCGCTCTATGGCTACACCTTC. It translates to CASSQEPLYGYTF.

Details on this clonotype: An end of the junction does not agree with germline; a read error may underlie this. CDR3 in DNA: TGTGCCACCAGCAGCCGTGGACAGGGATATGACTACACCTTC. Its protein is CATSSRGQGYDYTF. This chain joins TRBV15 and TRBJ1-2, with 8 bases matching TRBD1. The CDR3 contains 14 residues. CDR1 and CDR2 from the germline V gene are LNHNV and YYDKDF (reference sequence).

The rearrangement uses TRBV12-3 or TRBV12-4 and TRBJ1-2, with D possibly TRBD1 on 6 matching bases. The V end was cut by 3 bases, the J end by 5 bases, with 10 bases between. This CDR3 region has 13 residues. The CDR3 region has the DNA TGTGCCAGCAGTTTCCAGGACAGTTATGGCTACACCTTC. Translated, it gives CASSFQDSYGYTF.

A few counts support this clonotype. The DNA for the CDR3 is TGTGCCAGCAGTGATTCACAGTTTAACTATGGCTACACCTTC. This encodes CASSDSQFNYGYTF. J is TRBJ1-2 and V is TRBV25-1; D gene ambiguous. Germline V gene data show CDR1 as MGHDK and CDR2 as SYGVNS. The CDR3 consists of 14 residues. The ends were cut back, 3 bases at V and 1 base at J, with 9 bases in the middle.

V and J are TRBV12-3 or TRBV12-4 and TRBJ2-5; 8 positions agree with TRBD2. CDR3 size: 19 residues. V lost 4 bases, J lost 7 bases, and 23 bases stayed unmatched. The CDR3 protein is CASSWWPMAGGAEGGTQYF. The CDR3 nucleotides read TGTGCCAGCAGTTGGTGGCCAATGGCGGGGGGAGCCGAGGGGGGGACCCAGTACTTC.

This clonotype was counted many times. The chain employs TRBV5-1 and TRBJ2-7; D is tentatively TRBD1 or TRBD2 (5 bases each). The germline V and J ends were trimmed by 2 bases and 2 bases, with 11 bases remaining between them. CDR1 is SGHRS, CDR2 YFSETQ, per germline. CDR3 length: 14 amino acids. DNA for the CDR3: TGCGCCAGCAGCTTACGAGGGACCCCCTACGAGCAGTACTTC. It yields the protein CASSLRGTPYEQYF.

V gene TRBV5-1 combines with J gene TRBJ2-2; D may be TRBD1 (6 bases). This CDR3 has 16 residues. Per germline, CDR1 SGHRS and CDR2 YFSETQ. The V end lost 3 bases, the J end lost 0 bases, and 12 bases lay between the germline ends. CDR3 nucleotides: TGCGCCAGCAGCTCAACCGGGACAACGAACACCGGGGAGCTGTTTTTT. This sequence encodes CASSSTGTTNTGELFF.

The chain combines TRBV28 with TRBJ1-5; no reliable D call. The germline V gene encodes CDR1 MDHEN and CDR2 SYDVKM. The CDR3 is 13 amino acids. The V end lost 7 bases, the J end lost 2 bases, and 9 bases lay between the germline ends. CDR3 amino acids: CASKLRGNQPQHF. CDR3 DNA sequence: TGTGCCAGCAAACTACGGGGCAATCAGCCCCAGCATTTT.